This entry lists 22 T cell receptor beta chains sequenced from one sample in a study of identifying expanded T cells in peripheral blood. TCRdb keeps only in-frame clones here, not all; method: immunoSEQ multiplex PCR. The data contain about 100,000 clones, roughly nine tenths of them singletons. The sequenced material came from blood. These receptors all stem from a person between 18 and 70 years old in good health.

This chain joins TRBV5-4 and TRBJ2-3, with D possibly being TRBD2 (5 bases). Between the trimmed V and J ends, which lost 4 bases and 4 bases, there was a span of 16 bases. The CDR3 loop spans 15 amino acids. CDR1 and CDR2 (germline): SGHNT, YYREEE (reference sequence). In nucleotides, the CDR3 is TGTGCCAGCAGCCCTACTGGAGGTCGCCCAGATACGCAGTATTTT. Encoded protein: CASSPTGGRPDTQYF.

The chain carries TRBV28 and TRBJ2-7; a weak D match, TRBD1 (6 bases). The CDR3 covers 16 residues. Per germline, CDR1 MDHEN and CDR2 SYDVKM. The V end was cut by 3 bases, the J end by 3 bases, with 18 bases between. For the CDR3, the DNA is TGTGCCAGCAGTTTCACAGGGACCCACAGGGACTACGAGCAGTACTTC. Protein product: CASSFTGTHRDYEQYF.

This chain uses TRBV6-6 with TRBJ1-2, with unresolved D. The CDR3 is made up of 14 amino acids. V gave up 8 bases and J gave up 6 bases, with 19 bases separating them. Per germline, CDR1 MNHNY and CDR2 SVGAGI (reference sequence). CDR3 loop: CASHGSTGYHGYTF. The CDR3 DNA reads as TGTGCCAGCCACGGGTCCACGGGGTACCATGGCTACACCTTC.

CDR3 region: CASSLAVGTEAFF. CDR3 sequence (DNA): TGCGCCAGCAGCTTGGCGGTAGGGACTGAAGCTTTCTTT. The J gene is TRBJ1-1, the V gene TRBV5-1; D is unclear. The V end was cut by 0 bases, the J end by 5 bases, with 8 bases between. The CDR3 length is 13 residues. Germline-derived CDR1 and CDR2 are SGHRS and YFSETQ.

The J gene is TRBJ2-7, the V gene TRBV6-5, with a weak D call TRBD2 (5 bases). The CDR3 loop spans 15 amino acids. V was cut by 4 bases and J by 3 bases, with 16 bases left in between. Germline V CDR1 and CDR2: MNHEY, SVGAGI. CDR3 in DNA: TGTGCCAGCAGTTTTAGTAGGGAGTCCGGCTACGAGCAGTACTTC. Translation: CASSFSRESGYEQYF.

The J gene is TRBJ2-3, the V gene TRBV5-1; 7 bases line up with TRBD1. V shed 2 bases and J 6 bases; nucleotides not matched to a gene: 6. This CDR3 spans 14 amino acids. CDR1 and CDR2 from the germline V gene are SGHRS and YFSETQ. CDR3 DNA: TGCGCCAGCAGCTTAGGCACACAGGGGGATACGCAGTATTTT. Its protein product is CASSLGTQGDTQYF.

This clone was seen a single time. For the CDR3, the DNA is TGCGCCAGCGCAGGTCAGGGTCCTAATGAAAAACTGTTTTTT. Its protein is CASAGQGPNEKLFF. J is TRBJ1-4 and V is TRBV5-1; the D gene is possibly TRBD1 (5 bases). V lost 7 bases to trimming and J lost 3 bases, with 13 bases between them. Per germline, CDR1 SGHRS and CDR2 YFSETQ. This CDR3 contains 14 residues. The variable domain in full, with the rest retrieved from reference TRBV5-1 and TRBJ1-4, is KAGVTQTPRYLIKTRGQQVTLSCSPISGHRSVSWYQQTPGQGLQFLFEYFSETQRNKGNFPGRFSGRQFSNSRSEMNVSTLELGDSALYLCASAGQGPNEKLFFGSGTQLSVL.

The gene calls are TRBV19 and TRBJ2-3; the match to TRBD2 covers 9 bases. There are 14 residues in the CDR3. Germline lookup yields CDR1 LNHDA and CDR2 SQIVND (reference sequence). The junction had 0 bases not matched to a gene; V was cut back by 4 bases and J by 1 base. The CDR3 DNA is TGTGCCAGTAGTACTAGCGGGGGCACAGATACGCAGTATTTT. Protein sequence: CASSTSGGTDTQYF.

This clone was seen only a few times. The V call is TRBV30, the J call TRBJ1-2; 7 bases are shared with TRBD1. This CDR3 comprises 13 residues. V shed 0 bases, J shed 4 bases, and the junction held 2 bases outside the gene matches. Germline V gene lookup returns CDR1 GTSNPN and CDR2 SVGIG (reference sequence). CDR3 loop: CAWSVTGVYGYTF. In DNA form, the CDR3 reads TGTGCCTGGAGTGTTACAGGGGTCTATGGCTACACCTTC. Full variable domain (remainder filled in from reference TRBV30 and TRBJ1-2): SQTIHQWPATLVQPVGSPLSLECTVEGTSNPNLYWYRQAAGRGLQLLFYSVGIGQISSEVPQNLSASRPQDRQFILSSKKLLLSDSGFYLCAWSVTGVYGYTFGSGTRLTVV.

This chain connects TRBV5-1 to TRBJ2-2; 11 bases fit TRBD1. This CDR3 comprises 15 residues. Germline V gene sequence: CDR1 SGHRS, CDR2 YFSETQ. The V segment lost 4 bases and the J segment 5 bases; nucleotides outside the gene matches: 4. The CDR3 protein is CASSTDRGRTGELFF. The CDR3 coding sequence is TGCGCCAGCAGCACGGACAGGGGGCGAACCGGGGAGCTGTTTTTT. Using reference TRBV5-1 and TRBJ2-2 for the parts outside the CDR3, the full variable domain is KAGVTQTPRYLIKTRGQQVTLSCSPISGHRSVSWYQQTPGQGLQFLFEYFSETQRNKGNFPGRFSGRQFSNSRSEMNVSTLELGDSALYLCASSTDRGRTGELFFGEGSRLTVL.

For the CDR3, the DNA is TGTGCCAGCAGCTTACCCGAGCCCGTTACGCAGTATTTT. Amino acid sequence: CASSLPEPVTQYF. This chain uses TRBV6-6 with TRBJ2-3; D call uncertain. The CDR3 loop spans 13 amino acids. Trimming removed 6 bases from V and 8 bases from J, with 15 bases in between. Per germline, CDR1 MNHNY and CDR2 SVGAGI (reference sequence).

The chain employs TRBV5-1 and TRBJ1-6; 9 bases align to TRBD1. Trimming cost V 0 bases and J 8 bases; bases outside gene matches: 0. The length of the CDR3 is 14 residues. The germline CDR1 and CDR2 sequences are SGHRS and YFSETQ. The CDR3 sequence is CASSLGQGDSPLHF. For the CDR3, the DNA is TGCGCCAGCAGCTTGGGACAGGGGGATTCACCCCTCCACTTT.

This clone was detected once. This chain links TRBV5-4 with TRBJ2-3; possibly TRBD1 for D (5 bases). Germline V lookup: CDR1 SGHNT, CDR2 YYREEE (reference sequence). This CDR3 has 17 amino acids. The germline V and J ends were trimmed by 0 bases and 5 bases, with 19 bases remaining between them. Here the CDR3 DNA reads TGTGCCAGCAGCTTGGCTCTCACGACAGTTGGGCAAGATACGCAGTATTTT. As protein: CASSLALTTVGQDTQYF.

CDR3 in amino acids: CASSIGFRDSHSNQPQHF. The DNA of the CDR3 is TGTGCCAGTAGTATCGGGTTCAGGGACTCCCATAGCAATCAGCCCCAGCATTTT. The chain has TRBV19 and TRBJ1-5; D is perhaps TRBD1 (5 bases). V was shortened by 3 bases and J by 0 bases, with 18 bases between the two germline ends. Germline values: CDR1 LNHDA, CDR2 SQIVND (reference sequence). The CDR3 is 18 residues long.

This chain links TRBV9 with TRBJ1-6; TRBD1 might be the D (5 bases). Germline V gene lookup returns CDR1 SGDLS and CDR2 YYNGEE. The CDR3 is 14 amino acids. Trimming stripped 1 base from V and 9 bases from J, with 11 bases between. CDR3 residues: CASSVQGNSSPLHF. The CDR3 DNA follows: TGTGCCAGCAGCGTACAGGGTAATAGTTCACCCCTCCACTTT.

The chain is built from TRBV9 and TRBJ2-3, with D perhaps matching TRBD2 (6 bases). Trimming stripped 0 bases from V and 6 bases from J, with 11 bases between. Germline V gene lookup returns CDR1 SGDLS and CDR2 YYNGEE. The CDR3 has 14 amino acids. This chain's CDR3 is CASSVDGSGDTQYF. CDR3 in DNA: TGTGCCAGCAGCGTAGACGGGAGTGGGGATACGCAGTATTTT.

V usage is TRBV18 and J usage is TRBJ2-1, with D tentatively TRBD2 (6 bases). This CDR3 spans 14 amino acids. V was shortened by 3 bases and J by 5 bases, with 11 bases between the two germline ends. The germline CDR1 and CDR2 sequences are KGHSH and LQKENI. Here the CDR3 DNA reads TGTGCCAGCTCACCTAGACTAGAAAACAATGAGCAGTTCTTC. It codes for CASSPRLENNEQFF. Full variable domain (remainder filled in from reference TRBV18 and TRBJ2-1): NAGVMQNPRHLVRRRGQEARLRCSPMKGHSHVYWYRQLPEEGLKFMVYLQKENIIDESGMPKERFSAEFPKEGPSILRIQQVVRGDSAAYFCASSPRLENNEQFFGPGTRLTVL.

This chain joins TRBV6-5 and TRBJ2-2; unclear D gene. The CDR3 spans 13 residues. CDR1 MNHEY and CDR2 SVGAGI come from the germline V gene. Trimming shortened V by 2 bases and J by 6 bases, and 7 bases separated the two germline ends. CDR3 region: CASSYGSAGELFF. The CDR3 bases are TGTGCCAGCAGTTACGGGTCCGCCGGGGAGCTGTTTTTT.

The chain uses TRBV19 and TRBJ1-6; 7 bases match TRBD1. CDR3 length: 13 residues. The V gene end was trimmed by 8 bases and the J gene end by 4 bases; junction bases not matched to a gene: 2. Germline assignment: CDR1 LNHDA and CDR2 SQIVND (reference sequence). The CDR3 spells CASLGQYNSPLHF. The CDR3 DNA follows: TGTGCCAGTCTGGGACAGTATAATTCACCCCTCCACTTT.

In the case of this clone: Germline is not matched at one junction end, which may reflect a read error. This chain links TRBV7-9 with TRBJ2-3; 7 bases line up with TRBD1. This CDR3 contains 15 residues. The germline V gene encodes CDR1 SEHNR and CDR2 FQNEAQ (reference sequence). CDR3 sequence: CASSANRGRTDTQYF. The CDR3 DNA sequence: TGTGCCAGCAGCGCAAACAGGGGCCGCACCGATACGCAGTATTTT. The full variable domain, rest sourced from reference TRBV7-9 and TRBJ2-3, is DTGVSQNPRHKITKRGQNVTFRCDPISEHNRLYWYRQTLGQGPEFLTYFQNEAQLEKSRLLSDRFSAERPKGSFSTLEIQRTEQGDSAMYLCASSANRGRTDTQYFGPGTRLTVL.

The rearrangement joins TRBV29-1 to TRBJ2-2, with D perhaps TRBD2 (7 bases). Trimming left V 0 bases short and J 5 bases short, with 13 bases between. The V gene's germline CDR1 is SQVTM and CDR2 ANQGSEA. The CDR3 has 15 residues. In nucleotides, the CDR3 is TGCAGCGTTGAAGATCTACAGGGAGGGACCGGGGAGCTGTTTTTT. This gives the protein CSVEDLQGGTGELFF.

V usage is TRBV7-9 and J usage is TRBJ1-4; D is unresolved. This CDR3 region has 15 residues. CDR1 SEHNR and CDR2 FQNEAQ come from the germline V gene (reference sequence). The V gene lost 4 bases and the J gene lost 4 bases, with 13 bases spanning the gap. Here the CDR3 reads CASSWAGVGNEKLFF. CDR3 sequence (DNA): TGTGCCAGCAGCTGGGCGGGCGTGGGTAATGAAAAACTGTTTTTT.